The 23 T cell receptor beta chains given below trace back to one sample, sequenced in a study of blood T cell repertoires in COVID-19. Generated by immunoSEQ multiplex PCR, the TCRdb table keeps only in-frame clones and is missing some. Of about 210,000 clones listed, more than 70% are singletons. The sequenced sample consisted of peripheral blood. These receptors all stem from a woman between 45 and 65 years old with acute or convalescent COVID-19.

Concerning this clone: Other DNA sequences in this specimen translate into the identical CDR3. This sequence joins TRBV24-1 and TRBJ1-2; no clear D gene. The germline V and J ends were trimmed by 4 bases and 2 bases, with 7 bases remaining between them. This CDR3 has 13 amino acids. Germline-derived CDR1 and CDR2 are KGHDR and SFDVKD. The CDR3 coding sequence is TGTGCCACCAGTGAGTCCCAGAACTATGGCTACACCTTC. It is translated as CATSESQNYGYTF.

V is TRBV7-2 and J is TRBJ1-2, with D possibly matching TRBD1 (5 bases). The CDR3 covers 14 residues. Trimming took off 5 bases at V and 1 base at J, with 11 bases between the two ends. Germline-derived CDR1 and CDR2 are SGHTA and FQGNSA. CDR3 sequence reads: CASSQDNVNYGYTF. CDR3 sequence (DNA): TGTGCCAGCAGCCAGGACAACGTTAACTATGGCTACACCTTC.

This rearrangement joins TRBV11-2 to TRBJ1-2; D is unresolved. Germline V lookup: CDR1 SGHAT, CDR2 FQNNGV. Deletions cut 0 bases from V and 2 bases from J, with 7 bases between. The CDR3 extends over 14 amino acids. The CDR3: CASSLESGNYGYTF. The CDR3 coding sequence is TGTGCCAGCAGCTTAGAGAGCGGGAACTATGGCTACACCTTC.

The chain joins TRBV29-1 to TRBJ1-2, with 7 nucleotides matching TRBD1. Germline CDR1 SQVTM, CDR2 ANQGSEA. With V trimmed by 1 base and J by 3 bases, 5 bases remained unmatched. This CDR3 has 14 amino acids. The DNA of the CDR3 is TGCAGCGTTGAAGCTCCGGGACAGTACTATGGCTACACCTTC. Translating gives CSVEAPGQYYGYTF.

This chain joins TRBV6-5 and TRBJ2-3; TRBD1 matches 8 bases. V shed 4 bases and J 5 bases; nucleotides not matched to a gene: 2. The V gene's germline CDR1 is MNHEY and CDR2 SVGAGI. The CDR3 is 13 residues long. This CDR3 is CASSSDRGDTQYF. The DNA of the CDR3 is TGTGCCAGCAGTTCCGACAGGGGAGATACGCAGTATTTT.

This clone has a handful of counts. The chain joins TRBV10-2 to TRBJ2-7; D is unclear. The CDR3 length is 14 residues. Per the germline V gene, CDR1 is WSHSY and CDR2 is SAAADI. V shed 3 bases and J shed 3 bases, with 12 bases lying between them. In DNA, the CDR3 is TGCGCCAGCAGTGATCAAGTCCGCGGCTACGAGCAGTACTTC. Translating it yields CASSDQVRGYEQYF.

The chain joins TRBV6-5 to TRBJ2-5, with TRBD1 identical over 9 bases. The CDR3 length is 15 residues. Germline V gene data show CDR1 as MNHEY and CDR2 as SVGAGI. Unmatched junction bases numbered 10, after V lost 6 bases and J lost 5 bases. CDR3 nucleotides: TGTGCCAGCAGCGAGGACAGGGGTAGAGGGGAGACCCAGTACTTC. Protein: CASSEDRGRGETQYF.

This clone was seen a few times. CDR3 sequence (DNA): TGTGCCAGTAGTGTCAGGACAGGGAACCCCCCAGATACGCAGTATTTT. The encoded protein is CASSVRTGNPPDTQYF. The chain links TRBV19 to TRBJ2-3; 8 nucleotides match TRBD1. Germline CDR1 and CDR2: LNHDA and SQIVND (reference sequence). Germline trimming cut 5 bases from V and 4 bases from J; bases unmatched to any gene: 11. The CDR3 has 16 residues.

The gene calls are TRBV6-5 and TRBJ2-7; D is uncertain. Germline V gene data show CDR1 as MNHEY and CDR2 as SVGAGI. Trimming removed 6 bases from V and 2 bases from J, with 8 bases in between. The CDR3 totals 12 residues. CDR3 protein: CASRISPYEQYF. CDR3 bases: TGTGCCAGCAGAATATCCCCCTACGAGCAGTACTTC.

The V call is TRBV4-1, the J call TRBJ2-1; 15 bases match TRBD2. Trimming removed 3 bases from V and 6 bases from J; junction bases left unmatched: 9. Germline CDR1 MGHRA, CDR2 YSYEKL. The CDR3 extends over 18 amino acids. The CDR3, as DNA: TGCGCCAGCAGCCAGGTGGATATGGGACTAGCGGGAGGCAATGAGCAGTTCTTC. Amino acid sequence: CASSQVDMGLAGGNEQFF.

V usage is TRBV2 and J usage is TRBJ2-1; 8 positions agree with TRBD1. CDR1 is SNHLY and CDR2 is FYNNEI in the germline V gene. CDR3 length: 13 residues. After removal of 2 bases from V and 8 bases from J, the junction contained 2 bases not matched to a gene. The CDR3 DNA is TGTGCCAGCAGTGAAAACAGGGGGGATGAGCAGTTCTTC. Translated: CASSENRGDEQFF.

The rearrangement joins TRBV3-1 (or the pseudogene TRBV3-2) to TRBJ2-5, with TRBD2 identical over 7 bases. CDR3 length equals 16 residues. Trimming removed 4 bases from V and 1 base from J; junction bases left unmatched: 9. The germline gives CDR1 LGHDT, CDR2 YNNKEL (reference sequence). CDR3 residues: CASSPREADLQETQYF. CDR3 nucleotides: TGTGCCAGCAGCCCCCGGGAGGCAGACCTCCAAGAGACCCAGTACTTC.

Only one count was recorded for this clone. One end of the junction fails to match germline, which may point to a read error. J is TRBJ2-7 and V is TRBV18, with D perhaps matching TRBD1 (5 bases). Germline assignment: CDR1 KGHSH and CDR2 LQKENI. This CDR3 comprises 16 residues. In DNA form, the CDR3 reads TGTGCCAGTTCACCCCAGGCAGGGCCCCTCTCCTACGAGCAGTACTTC. It translates to CASSPQAGPLSYEQYF.

This clone was seen once. The CDR3 bases are TGTGCCAGCAGCGAGGGACTAGCGGTCCGCTCCTACGAGCAGTACTTC. Translation gives CASSEGLAVRSYEQYF. The V and J genes are TRBV9 and TRBJ2-7, with TRBD2 matching over 11 bases. V shed 3 bases, J shed 0 bases, and the junction held 5 bases outside the gene matches. Germline-derived CDR1 and CDR2 are SGDLS and YYNGEE. CDR3 length: 16 amino acids.

The V gene is TRBV27, the J gene TRBJ1-5, with D possibly being TRBD1 (5 bases). The CDR3 runs to 15 residues. Germline V gene sequence: CDR1 MNHEY, CDR2 SMNVEV (reference sequence). The V and J ends lost 2 bases and 4 bases respectively, with 12 bases between them. CDR3 region: CASSLTSAGNQPQHF. The CDR3 DNA reads TGTGCCAGCAGTTTAACATCGGCAGGGAATCAGCCCCAGCATTTT.

This clone was recorded only once. V and J are TRBV18 and TRBJ2-7; a weak D match, TRBD1 (5 bases). Per the germline V gene, CDR1 is KGHSH and CDR2 is LQKENI. The CDR3 consists of 15 residues. Trimming removed 3 bases from V and 5 bases from J, with 17 bases in between. CDR3 protein: CASSPIRAGLHEQYF. CDR3 DNA sequence: TGTGCCAGCTCACCGATCAGGGCAGGTCTCCACGAGCAGTACTTC.

CDR3 DNA: TGTGCCAGCAGCTTAGGAGGGAGTACGCAGTATTTT. It is translated as CASSLGGSTQYF. The rearrangement joins TRBV11-3 to TRBJ2-3; D possibly corresponds to TRBD2 (5 bases). Germline lookup yields CDR1 SGHNT and CDR2 YENEEA. The CDR3 is 12 amino acids. V lost 1 base to trimming and J lost 8 bases, with 7 bases between them.

As DNA, the CDR3 is TGTGCCACCAGCAGAGATATGGGCTCCGTGACCTACACCTTC. Protein product: CATSRDMGSVTYTF. The chain employs TRBV15 and TRBJ1-2; D uncertain. CDR1 is LNHNV and CDR2 is YYDKDF in the germline V gene (reference sequence). The length of the CDR3 is 14 residues. V was pared by 0 bases and J by 10 bases, with 15 bases between.

CDR3 sequence (DNA): TGTGCCAGCAGTTTATTTCCCCAGAAGGGGGGGGCTGGTGAAAAACTGTTTTTT. This translates into CASSLFPQKGGAGEKLFF. This chain joins TRBV27 and TRBJ1-4; D may be TRBD1 (6 bases). The CDR3 is made up of 18 amino acids. V dropped 1 base and J dropped 7 bases, with 22 bases sitting between them. The germline V gene encodes CDR1 MNHEY and CDR2 SMNVEV (reference sequence).

This chain links TRBV29-1 with TRBJ1-1, with D uncertain. The CDR3 runs to 13 residues. Germline CDR1 reads SQVTM; CDR2 reads ANQGSEA. V dropped 3 bases and J dropped 11 bases, with 19 bases sitting between them. This chain's CDR3 is CSVDFESGRKAFF. The CDR3 region has the DNA TGCAGCGTTGATTTTGAGAGTGGGAGGAAGGCTTTCTTT. Variable domain in full (rest from reference TRBV29-1 and TRBJ1-1): SAVISQKPSRDICQRGTSLTIQCQVDSQVTMMFWYRQQPGQSLTLIATANQGSEATYESGFVIDKFPISRPNLTFSTLTVSNMSPEDSSIYLCSVDFESGRKAFFGQGTRLTVV.

This rearrangement joins TRBV7-2 to TRBJ2-3, with 14 bases lining up with TRBD2. The V gene end was trimmed by 6 bases and the J gene end by 5 bases; junction bases not matched to a gene: 7. Germline V gene sequence: CDR1 SGHTA, CDR2 FQGNSA. The length of the CDR3 is 16 residues. The CDR3 here is CASSLTSGRGIDTQYF. The DNA for the CDR3 is TGTGCCAGCAGTCTGACTAGCGGGAGGGGTATAGATACGCAGTATTTT.

The V and J genes are TRBV11-2 and TRBJ1-1; unclear D gene. The length of the CDR3 is 14 residues. Between the trimmed V and J ends, which lost 2 bases and 0 bases, there was a span of 7 bases. The V gene's germline CDR1 is SGHAT and CDR2 FQNNGV. The CDR3 DNA is TGTGCCAGCAGCTTATCCAGGATGAACACTGAAGCTTTCTTT. Encoded protein: CASSLSRMNTEAFF.

This chain uses TRBV28 with TRBJ1-4; D gene unclear. The CDR3 is 18 residues long. Germline V lookup: CDR1 MDHEN, CDR2 SYDVKM. Trimming removed 2 bases at V and 7 bases at J, with 23 bases between. For the CDR3, the DNA is TGTGCCAGCAGTTTAATCGGGATCTCATCCGACTTGGGTGAAAAACTGTTTTTT. It yields the protein CASSLIGISSDLGEKLFF.